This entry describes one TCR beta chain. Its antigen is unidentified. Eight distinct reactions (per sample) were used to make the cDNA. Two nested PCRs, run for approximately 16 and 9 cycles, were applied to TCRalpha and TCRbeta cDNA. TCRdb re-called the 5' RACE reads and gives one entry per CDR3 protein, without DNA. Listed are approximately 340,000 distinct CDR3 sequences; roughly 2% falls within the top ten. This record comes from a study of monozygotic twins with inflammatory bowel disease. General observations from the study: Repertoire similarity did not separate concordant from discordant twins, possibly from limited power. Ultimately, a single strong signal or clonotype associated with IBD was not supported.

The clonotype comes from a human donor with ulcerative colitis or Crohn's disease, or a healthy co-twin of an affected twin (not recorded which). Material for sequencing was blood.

CDR3 sequence: CSARVAGAVDTQYF. The V gene is TRBV20-1, the J gene TRBJ2-3; as DNA is missing, the TRBD1 call by TCRdb cannot be tested. This CDR3 is 14 amino acids long. The germline gives CDR1 DFQATT, CDR2 SNEGSKA (reference sequence).